This T cell receptor (beta chain) appears in the sequencing data of a study of blood T cell repertoires in COVID-19. Study background: Collection of acute and convalescent COVID-19 samples took place in the United States, Italy and Spain.

Trimming took 0 bases from V and 7 from J, leaving 7 bases between them. Germline V gene lookup returns CDR1 SGDLS and CDR2 YYNGEE. This CDR3 has 12 residues. As originally analysed: Reference gene primer amplification yielded estimated nucleated cell counts. The method was immunoSEQ multiplex PCR; TCRdb's version includes in-frame clones alone and lacks a portion of them. For V, J and clone size, that table is used; D and trimming come from the DNA. The table lists tens of thousands of clones, approximately 80% of them singletons, with around 43% in the top ten. About this clone: The same CDR3 arises from other DNA sequences in this sample as well.

Sample: peripheral blood. The sequence derives from a man aged 65-85 years with active or convalescent COVID-19. The V gene is TRBV9, the J gene TRBJ1-2; D unresolved. CDR3 region: CASSVGQSGYTF. The CDR3, as DNA: TGTGCCAGCAGCGTAGGCCAGTCTGGCTACACCTTC.